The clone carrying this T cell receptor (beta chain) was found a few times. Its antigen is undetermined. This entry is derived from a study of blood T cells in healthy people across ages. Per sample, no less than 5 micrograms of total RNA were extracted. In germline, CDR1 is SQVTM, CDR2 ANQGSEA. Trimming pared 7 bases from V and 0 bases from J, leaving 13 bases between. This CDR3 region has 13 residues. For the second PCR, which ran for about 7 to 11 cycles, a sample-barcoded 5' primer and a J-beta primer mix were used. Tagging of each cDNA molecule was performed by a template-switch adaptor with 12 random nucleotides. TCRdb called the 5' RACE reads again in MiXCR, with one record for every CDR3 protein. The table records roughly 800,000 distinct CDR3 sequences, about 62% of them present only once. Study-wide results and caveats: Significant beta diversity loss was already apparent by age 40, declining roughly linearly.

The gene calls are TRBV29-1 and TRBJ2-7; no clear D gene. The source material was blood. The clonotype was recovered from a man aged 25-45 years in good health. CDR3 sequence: CSGALGGSYEQYF. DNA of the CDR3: TGCAGCGGAGCCCTGGGTGGCTCCTACGAGCAGTACTTC.